This is a list of T cell receptor beta chains from one sample in a study of shared clonotypes between healthy human individuals. The method was immunoSEQ multiplex PCR; TCRdb's version includes in-frame clones alone and lacks a portion of them. The table shows hundreds of thousands of clones, with around 95% occurring only once. The specimen sequenced was naive CD8+ T cells sorted from blood. The receptors stem from a woman aged 25 to 45 in good health. Both conserved end residues are part of each CDR3. Fields, in order: V gene, D gene, J gene, CDR3 protein. The D gene is left open where the match is weak.

>TRBV25-1|-|TRBJ1-1
CASRTGQGMNTEAFF
>TRBV28|-|TRBJ2-1
CASSFEYYNEQFF
>TRBV5-6|TRBD1|TRBJ1-2
CASSSRDRGQGNYGYTF
>TRBV27|-|TRBJ2-1
CASSDPYNEQFF
>TRBV2|-|TRBJ1-1
CANSEPVVGNTEAFF
>TRBV7-9|-|TRBJ1-5
CASSHPGGGQPQHF
>TRBV7-9|-|TRBJ2-5
CASSLGGEGTQYF
>TRBV5-1|-|TRBJ2-7
CASSLYGLSYEQYF
>TRBV4-1|TRBD1|TRBJ2-1
CASRWTGGGEQFF
>TRBV28|TRBD2|TRBJ2-2
CASRGLAGADTGELFF
>TRBV5-1|TRBD2|TRBJ2-2
CASSPGLAGLLLANTGELFF
>TRBV10-3|-|TRBJ2-7
CAISTDTRSSYEQYF
>TRBV2|TRBD2|TRBJ2-2
CASTGTSAGELFF
>TRBV10-2|TRBD2|TRBJ2-5
CASSDFTSGNQETQYF
>TRBV5-6|TRBD2|TRBJ2-1
CASSFPSGSYNEQFF
>TRBV5-6|TRBD1|TRBJ2-1
CASSLGTGTFNNEQFF
>TRBV19|TRBD2|TRBJ2-7
CASSFGTSGSYEQYF
>TRBV5-5|-|TRBJ2-6
CASSLGTHPSGGANVLTF
>TRBV10-1|-|TRBJ2-2
CASSEAPGVWNTGELFF
>TRBV5-6|TRBD2|TRBJ2-5
CASSLFGGRAGETQYF
>TRBV5-8|-|TRBJ2-2
CASSLVGHTGELFF
>TRBV19|-|TRBJ2-3
CASSIDLEVAITDTQYF
>TRBV27|TRBD2|TRBJ2-1
CASSPGTSGRNYEQFF
>TRBV27|TRBD1|TRBJ1-6
CASSLLGTGYNSPLHF
>TRBV2|-|TRBJ1-2
CASVVGGSPLYGYTF
>TRBV27|-|TRBJ1-2
CASSLSGRRLDGYTF
>TRBV23-1|-|TRBJ1-3
CASSQSRDSAGNTIYF
>TRBV27|TRBD2|TRBJ2-1
CASSLVAGGVTDEQFF